A single sample is the source of the 22 T cell receptor beta chains below, sequenced in a study of T cell responses to AZD1222 COVID-19 vaccine. Repertoires were generated with immunoSEQ multiplex PCR, while TCRdb's copy carries only in-frame clones and drops some. The data hold tens of thousands of clones, with roughly 86% observed a single time. Sequencing used peripheral blood, obtained on day 0 of AZD1222 vaccination. The receptors originated from an adult in good health.

CDR3 residues: CASSLYPPGLARNEQFF. The DNA of the CDR3 is TGTGCCAGTAGCCTTTACCCTCCGGGACTAGCACGCAATGAGCAGTTCTTC. The chain links TRBV19 to TRBJ2-1; 9 nucleotides line up with TRBD2. CDR3 length: 17 amino acids. Unmatched junction bases numbered 15, after V lost 6 bases and J lost 6 bases. CDR1 is LNHDA and CDR2 is SQIVND in the germline V gene (reference sequence).

The rearrangement joins TRBV7-8 to TRBJ2-4; D not certain. Between the trimmed V and J ends, which lost 4 bases and 1 base, there was a span of 8 bases. This CDR3 has 14 residues. The germline gives CDR1 SGHVS, CDR2 FQNEAQ. CDR3 protein: CASSYLGAKNIQYF. CDR3 nucleotides: TGTGCCAGCAGCTACTTGGGGGCCAAAAACATTCAGTACTTC.

Remarks on this clone: The sample carries other DNA sequences with the same CDR3. The V gene is TRBV6-1, the J gene TRBJ2-1, with 7 bases fitting TRBD1. The ends lost 0 bases at V and 2 bases at J; junction bases unmatched: 1. Germline CDR1 MNHNS, CDR2 SASEGT. The CDR3 contains 15 residues. CDR3: CASSEAGGTYNEQFF. DNA for the CDR3: TGTGCCAGCAGTGAAGCAGGGGGCACCTACAATGAGCAGTTCTTC.

The chain recombines TRBV29-1 with TRBJ2-2, with 10 nucleotides matching TRBD1. The CDR3 loop spans 14 amino acids. V trimming: 5 bases; J trimming: 6 bases; junction bases outside the gene matches: 6. In germline, CDR1 is SQVTM, CDR2 ANQGSEA. CDR3 loop: CSVRTGGRSGELFF. CDR3 in DNA: TGCAGCGTTCGGACAGGGGGAAGATCCGGGGAGCTGTTTTTT.

The V and J genes are TRBV7-2 and TRBJ2-1; 13 nucleotides align to TRBD2. CDR1 is SGHTA and CDR2 is FQGNSA in the germline V gene. Trimming cost V 5 bases and J 8 bases; bases outside gene matches: 9. CDR3 length: 16 residues. CDR3 coding DNA: TGTGCCAGCAGCCCGAGGACTAGCGGGAGAATGGATGAGCAGTTCTTC. It yields the protein CASSPRTSGRMDEQFF.

The chain recombines TRBV3-1 (or the pseudogene TRBV3-2) with TRBJ2-3, with D maybe TRBD2 (6 bases). Trimming took off 0 bases at V and 4 bases at J, with 17 bases between the two ends. Germline CDR1 is LGHDT and CDR2 is YNNKEL (reference sequence). The CDR3 totals 17 residues. This CDR3 reads CASSQETGRRGADTQYF. The CDR3 nucleotides read TGTGCCAGCAGCCAAGAAACGGGGCGGAGGGGCGCAGATACGCAGTATTTT.

This chain uses TRBV4-2 with TRBJ2-3, with 9 bases fitting TRBD2. Germline V CDR1 and CDR2: LGHNA, YNFKEQ. V was clipped by 0 bases and J by 2 bases; unmatched bases: 6. The CDR3 sequence is 17 residues long. The CDR3 DNA follows: TGTGCCAGCAGCCAAGATAGGGGCGGGAGGGCCACAGATACGCAGTATTTT. The encoded protein is CASSQDRGGRATDTQYF.

V and J are TRBV11-2 and TRBJ1-2, with D possibly being TRBD1 (5 bases). This CDR3 has 14 residues. Trimming removed 1 base at V and 7 bases at J, with 13 bases between. Germline V gene data show CDR1 as SGHAT and CDR2 as FQNNGV. CDR3 in DNA: TGTGCCAGCAGCTTAGTAAGCAGGGAGAGTGGCTACACCTTC. Encoded protein: CASSLVSRESGYTF.

This clone was counted a few times. This rearrangement joins TRBV3-1 (or the pseudogene TRBV3-2) to TRBJ1-4; 10 bases are a match to TRBD1. Germline trimming cut 4 bases from V and 2 bases from J; bases unmatched to any gene: 1. This CDR3 is built from 15 residues. Germline assignment: CDR1 LGHDT and CDR2 YNNKEL (reference sequence). CDR3 region: CASSRQGATNEKLFF. The DNA of the CDR3 is TGTGCCAGCAGCCGACAGGGGGCCACTAATGAAAAACTGTTTTTT.

V gene TRBV5-1 combines with J gene TRBJ2-5; 8 positions agree with TRBD2. The length of the CDR3 is 15 residues. The germline V gene has CDR1 SGHRS and CDR2 YFSETQ. The V segment lost 4 bases and the J segment 2 bases; nucleotides outside the gene matches: 7. The CDR3 loop is CASSRLAGVQETQYF. The DNA for the CDR3 is TGCGCCAGCAGCAGGCTAGCGGGCGTTCAAGAGACCCAGTACTTC. The whole variable domain, filled in from reference TRBV5-1 and TRBJ2-5, reads KAGVTQTPRYLIKTRGQQVTLSCSPISGHRSVSWYQQTPGQGLQFLFEYFSETQRNKGNFPGRFSGRQFSNSRSEMNVSTLELGDSALYLCASSRLAGVQETQYFGPGTRLLVL.

V is TRBV11-2 and J is TRBJ1-2; D not resolved. The CDR3 has 13 residues. V lost 1 base, J lost 4 bases, and 7 bases lay in between. Per the germline V gene, CDR1 is SGHAT and CDR2 is FQNNGV. The DNA for the CDR3 is TGTGCCAGCAGCTTAGGAGAGGCCTATGGCTACACCTTC. This codes for CASSLGEAYGYTF.

This clone was detected only a few times. The chain couples TRBV5-1 to TRBJ2-4; D unresolved. The CDR3 runs 16 residues. Germline CDR1 reads SGHRS; CDR2 reads YFSETQ. With 0 bases removed from V and 4 bases from J, the gap between germline ends came to 14 bases. The CDR3 protein is CASSLVQVTAKNIQYF. In nucleotides, the CDR3 is TGCGCCAGCAGCTTGGTTCAGGTGACGGCAAAAAACATTCAGTACTTC.

The gene calls are TRBV7-3 and TRBJ2-1; 9 bases fit TRBD2. This CDR3 contains 15 residues. Germline CDR1 and CDR2: SGHTA and FQGTGA. The V gene end was trimmed by 4 bases and the J gene end by 4 bases; junction bases not matched to a gene: 5. The CDR3 nucleotides read TGTGCCAGCAGCTCCTCGGCGGGAGGGTACAATGAGCAGTTCTTC. Translating it yields CASSSSAGGYNEQFF.

The chain joins TRBV6-4 to TRBJ2-3; either TRBD1 or TRBD2 may fit D (6 bases each). V lost 4 bases and J 3 bases, leaving 11 bases between the germline ends. The germline CDR1 and CDR2 sequences are MRHNA and SNTAGT. There are 14 residues in the CDR3. In nucleotides, the CDR3 is TGTGCCAGCAGTGGGGGGGCAGTAACAGATACGCAGTATTTT. It yields the protein CASSGGAVTDTQYF.

The chain joins TRBV5-1 to TRBJ1-1; a weak D match, TRBD1 (5 bases). CDR1 SGHRS and CDR2 YFSETQ come from the germline V gene. CDR3 length: 12 residues. The V and J ends lost 0 bases and 7 bases respectively, with 7 bases between them. This CDR3 is CASSLGQGEAFF. CDR3 DNA: TGCGCCAGCAGCTTGGGCCAGGGTGAAGCTTTCTTT.

The chain employs TRBV6-5 and TRBJ2-1, with a possible D match to TRBD2 (6 bases). V gave up 6 bases and J gave up 8 bases, with 17 bases separating them. The CDR3 has 14 residues. From germline, CDR1 is MNHEY and CDR2 SVGAGI. CDR3 protein: CASSETRVSDEQFF. The DNA for the CDR3 is TGTGCCAGCAGCGAGACTAGAGTTTCTGATGAGCAGTTCTTC.

This clone was recorded a few times. The chain couples TRBV28 to TRBJ1-5; 10 bases map to TRBD1. The CDR3 totals 16 residues. Germline-derived CDR1 and CDR2 are MDHEN and SYDVKM. The V and J ends lost 5 bases and 7 bases, in that order; junction bases with no gene match: 11. The CDR3 coding sequence is TGTGCCAGCAGTCCAGACAGGGGGCGGGAAGGCCAGCCCCAGCATTTT. It is translated as CASSPDRGREGQPQHF. The whole variable domain, filled in from reference TRBV28 and TRBJ1-5, reads DVKVTQSSRYLVKRTGEKVFLECVQDMDHENMFWYRQDPGLGLRLIYFSYDVKMKEKGDIPEGYSVSREKKERFSLILESASTNQTSMYLCASSPDRGREGQPQHFGDGTRLSIL.

V is TRBV4-3 and J is TRBJ2-1; TRBD2 matches at 8 bases. V gave up 3 bases and J gave up 6 bases; unmatched junction bases: 4. The CDR3 is made up of 14 amino acids. Germline V gene data show CDR1 as LGHNA and CDR2 as YSLEER. In nucleotides, the CDR3 is TGCGCCAGCAGCCACTCACTAGCGGTCAATGAGCAGTTCTTC. The encoded protein is CASSHSLAVNEQFF.

The chain has TRBV7-2 and TRBJ2-2; 13 nucleotides align to TRBD2. J gave up 4 bases and V 3 bases, and 5 bases lay outside the gene matches. The CDR3 runs 17 residues. Germline CDR1 SGHTA, CDR2 FQGNSA. CDR3 DNA sequence: TGTGCCAGCAGCTTTCCGGGACTAGCGGGAATCACCGGGGAGCTGTTTTTT. It specifies CASSFPGLAGITGELFF.

The chain carries TRBV28 and TRBJ2-7; 12 nucleotides agree with TRBD1. Germline CDR1 is MDHEN and CDR2 is SYDVKM. The CDR3 runs to 13 residues. Losses at the gene ends were 11 bases for V and 4 bases for J; bases not matched to a gene: 6. In nucleotides, the CDR3 is TGTGCCGGCCGGGACAGGGGGCAATACGAGCAGTACTTC. It encodes CAGRDRGQYEQYF.

This chain uses TRBV28 with TRBJ1-6; D remains ambiguous. Trimming removed 4 bases at V and 5 bases at J, with 9 bases between. Germline V gives CDR1 MDHEN, CDR2 SYDVKM. CDR3 size: 14 residues. The CDR3 reads CASSSPFHNSPLHF. The CDR3 DNA follows: TGTGCCAGCAGTTCTCCTTTTCATAATTCACCCCTCCACTTT.

The chain links TRBV6-1 to TRBJ1-6; D gene uncertain. Germline values: CDR1 MNHNS, CDR2 SASEGT. There are 15 residues in the CDR3. V was pared by 2 bases and J by 10 bases, with 15 bases between. CDR3 region: CASSEWAPLKSPLHF. DNA of the CDR3: TGTGCCAGCAGTGAATGGGCCCCACTTAAATCACCCCTCCACTTT.